This T cell receptor beta chain was recovered during a study of blood T cell repertoires in COVID-19 (TCRdb year 2020). In terms of the full investigation: Samples from collaborators originated in the United States, Italy and Spain and spanned both the acute and convalescent phases of COVID-19. The prospective study material was composed of cDNA or gDNA derived from T cells, B-cell-depleted T cells, or PBMCs. Deeply sampled blood TCRbeta repertoires from subjects exposed to, actively infected with, or recovered from COVID-19 were included in the dataset. The repertoires were released in a freely available public database intended as a resource for research on the immune response to SARS-CoV-2. Samples came from the ongoing ImmuneRACE study (first 160 participants) plus 1,254 subjects from 6 global collaborators. Nearly every sample came with metadata listing a de-identified subject ID, COVID-19 status, age in years and sex. Where available, HLA class I and class II types were obtained from metadata supplied by the sample provider rather than from assay-based typing.

Note on this clone: The antigen it binds to is not known. No much larger clonotype is one base removed from it; base qualities were not supplied.

On the study overall, not on this receptor specifically: Clinical and demographic metadata were provided uncurated, with the amount varying by source and participant.

The immunoSEQ Assay, a bias-controlled multiplex PCR, was used to amplify TCRbeta CDR3 regions from genomic DNA. Processing in the source paper ran as follows. The number of nucleated cells in each sample was estimated by amplification of reference gene primers within the assay. To quantify the absolute abundance of each unique TCRbeta CDR3 rearrangement, sequence reads were collapsed and filtered. For each sample, productive Simpson clonality was calculated as the square root of Simpson's diversity index over productive rearrangements. The clones in this table, taken by TCRdb from immuneACCESS, are in-frame only. Not every clone is retained; where verified, under half of the shortfall comes from an unresolved V gene, and the cause of the rest is unknown. That table supplies the V and J calls and clone size; D and trimming were determined from the DNA. The sample table records some 50,000 clones; approximately 90% of these occur just once. The ten largest account for 7% to 9% of the sample.

Whole blood was collected in K2EDTA tubes by collaborating institutions according to the institutions' own protocols. For TCRbeta analysis, collaborators shipped samples in one of three forms: frozen whole blood, isolated PBMCs, or DNA extracted from either of those sample types. The V end gives up 0 bases and the J end 2 bases, leaving 8 bases in the junction not matched to a gene. Counted from cysteine to phenylalanine, this CDR3 has 17 amino acids. CDR3 DNA only is kept here, 51 bases in frame from base 1. In the germline V gene, CDR1 corresponds to SGHRS and CDR2 to YFSETQ. The chain joins TRBV5-1 to TRBJ2-1; the junction holds 7 bases that match TRBD2. The TCR was taken from a woman in her seventies with active COVID-19. Material: peripheral blood. CDR3 loop: CASSLAGGSGAYNEQFF. The DNA is as follows: TGCGCCAGCAGCTTGGCCGGCGGGAGCGGCGCCTACAATGAGCAGTTCTTC.